This T cell receptor beta chain was obtained from a study of T cell responses to AZD1222 COVID-19 vaccine. Study observations and caveats: As reported, nearly half of all spike-specific TCRs target variant regions that are unmutated.

In the case of this clone: Its cognate antigen is unknown.

Some clones are missing from TCRdb's copy, which holds only in-frame ones; the method was immunoSEQ multiplex PCR. The data show approximately 110,000 clones, 75% to 90% seen once. CDR3 length: 12 residues. Germline values: CDR1 SGHTA, CDR2 FQGNSA. V lost 1 base, J lost 15 bases, and 13 bases lay in between. This sequence joins TRBV7-2 and TRBJ2-1; no definite D call. Sequencing was performed on peripheral blood, taken on day 0 of AZD1222 vaccination. The TCR sequence derives from an adult in good health. The CDR3 bases are TGTGCCAGCAGCTTAGAGAACGCGATTCCGTTCTTC. Encoded protein: CASSLENAIPFF.